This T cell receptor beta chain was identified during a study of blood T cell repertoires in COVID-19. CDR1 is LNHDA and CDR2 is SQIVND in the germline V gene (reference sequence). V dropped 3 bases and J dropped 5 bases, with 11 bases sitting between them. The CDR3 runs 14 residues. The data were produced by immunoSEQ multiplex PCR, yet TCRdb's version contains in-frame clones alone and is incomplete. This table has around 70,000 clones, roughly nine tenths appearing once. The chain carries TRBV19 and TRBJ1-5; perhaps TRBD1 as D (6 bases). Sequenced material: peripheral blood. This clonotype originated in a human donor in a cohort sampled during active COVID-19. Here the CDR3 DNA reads TGTGCCAGTAGTATCCGACAGGCGGATCAGCCCCAGCATTTT. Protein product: CASSIRQADQPQHF.